This T cell receptor beta chain was sequenced during a study of blood T cell repertoires in COVID-19. Whole-study context: There were acute and convalescent COVID-19 samples, and they came from the United States, Italy and Spain.

V was clipped by 3 bases and J by 5 bases, with 10 bases between them. Germline values: CDR1 SNHLY, CDR2 FYNNEI. The CDR3 runs 13 residues. Seattle's enrolled individuals joined amid active infection and were then monitored longitudinally. This clone was seen a few times. Original analysis: The assay estimated nucleated cells by amplifying reference gene primers. This table comes from immunoSEQ multiplex PCR, and its TCRdb copy is limited to in-frame clones, with some not included. That table gives V, J and clone size, and the DNA gave D and trimming. The sample lists roughly 210,000 clones; approximately 81% were seen once.

This chain connects TRBV2 to TRBJ1-1; D remains ambiguous. The sample was peripheral blood. The source is a woman of 80 years or more with COVID-19, enrolled during active disease. The CDR3 bases are TGTGCCAGCAGTGAGGGAGGGAGGACTGAAGCTTTCTTT. Protein: CASSEGGRTEAFF.